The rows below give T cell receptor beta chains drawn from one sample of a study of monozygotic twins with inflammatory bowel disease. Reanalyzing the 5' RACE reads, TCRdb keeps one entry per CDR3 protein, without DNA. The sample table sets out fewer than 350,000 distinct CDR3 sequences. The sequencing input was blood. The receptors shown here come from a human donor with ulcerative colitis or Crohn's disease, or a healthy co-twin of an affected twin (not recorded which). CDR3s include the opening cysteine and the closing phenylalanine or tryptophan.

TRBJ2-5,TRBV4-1,CASSQEGSGGTQYF
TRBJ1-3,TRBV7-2,CASSPQGGDSGNTIYF
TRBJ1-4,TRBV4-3,CASSQGRGGHTPNREKLFF
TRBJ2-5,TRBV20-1,CSARKGLQETQYF
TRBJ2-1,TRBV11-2,CASSLGLAGGPSGEQFF
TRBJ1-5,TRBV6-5,CASSWGSDQPQHF
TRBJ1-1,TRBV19,CASSIDIGKGDTEAFF
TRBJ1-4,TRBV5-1,CASSLAWGAGEKLFF
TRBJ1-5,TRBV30,CAWSTRGGGNQPQHF
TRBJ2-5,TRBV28,CASRSQETQYF
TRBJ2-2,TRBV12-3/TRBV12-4,CASSLVAATGELFF
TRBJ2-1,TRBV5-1,CASSLYSNNEQFF
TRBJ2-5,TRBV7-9,CASGQPRGIEETQYF
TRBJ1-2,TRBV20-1,CSANTSPGQGTLANYGYTF
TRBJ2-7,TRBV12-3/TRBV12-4,CASSYRGSEQYF
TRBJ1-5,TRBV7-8,CASSLAGQGGPQHF
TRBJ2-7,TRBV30,CAWSVSGMPLYEQYF
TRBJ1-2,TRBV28,CASSFGGNNYGYTF
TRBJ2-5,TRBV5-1,CASSFRGTEETQYF
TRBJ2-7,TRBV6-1,CASSEDRTYEQYF
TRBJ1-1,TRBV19,CASSVTGGSNTEAFF
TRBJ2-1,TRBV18,CASSTDTSGTSYNEQFF
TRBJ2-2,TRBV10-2,CASTGLAGENTGELFF
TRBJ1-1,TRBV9,CASSVEADRNTEAFF
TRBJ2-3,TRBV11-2,CASSLVVLAGGPTDTQYF
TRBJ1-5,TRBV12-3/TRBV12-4,CASSFRAAQNQPQHF
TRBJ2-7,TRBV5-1,CASSLGHRGAYEQYF
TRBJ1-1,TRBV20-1,CSVLQLGSANTEAFF
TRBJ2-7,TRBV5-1,CASSSPSGVAYEQYF
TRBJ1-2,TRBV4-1,CASSQDPILGYTF
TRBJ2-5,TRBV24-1,CATSDRSGSRETQYF
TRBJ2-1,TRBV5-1,CASSLGASANNEQFF
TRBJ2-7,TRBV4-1,CASSPRETSYEQYF
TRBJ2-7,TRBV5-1,CASSRTTYEQYF
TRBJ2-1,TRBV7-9,CASSHRLDRARVF
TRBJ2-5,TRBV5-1,CASGTGARETQYF
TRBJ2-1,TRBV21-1,CASSKDRNEQFF
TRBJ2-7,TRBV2,CASSELASGIYEQYF
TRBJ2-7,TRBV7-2,CASSLTGESPYEQYF